This TCR beta chain was found in a study of vaccination and CD4 T cells after COVID-19 (dated by TCRdb to between 2021 and 2023). Background on the whole study: SARS-CoV-2 positivity had been established in the convalescent patients by nasal swab PCR, and mild disease was recorded in several of these patients and severe disease in one. The convalescent cohort comprised six males and four females, including two Hispanic individuals, seven Caucasians, two Asians and one multiracial person. Two doses of either the Pfizer-BioNTech BNT162b2 vaccine (n=8) or the Moderna mRNA-1273 vaccine (n=2) were administered to participants. Post-COVID blood samples from convalescent patients were collected a median of roughly 100 days after diagnosis, with a range of 35 to 161 days. Post-vaccine blood samples were collected a median of approximately 68 days after the second vaccine dose, ranging from roughly 13 to 250 days. Culture stimuli were overlapping spike peptide pools from SARS-CoV-2 and from the common cold coronaviruses HCoV-NL63, HCoV-OC43 and HCoV-229E. Control cultures received a CEFX viral epitope pool as the positive control, an HIV-1 Nef peptide pool as the negative control, or no peptide. In fewer than 12 COVID-19 convalescent patients and a few infection-naive healthy vaccine recipients, researchers compared the spike-specific CD4+ TCR repertoire from before mRNA vaccination with the repertoire from after. Paper-wide results and their limitations: Relatively few convalescent patients were included in the study, and early timepoints after natural infection were not analyzed. Of the vaccine-specific clones in convalescent patients, 304 of 307, or nearly all, reacted only to SARS-CoV-2 spike and did not cross-react with common cold coronaviruses. In convalescent patients, a median about 86% of post-vaccine SARS-CoV-2-reactive clones were detected only after vaccination, and vaccine-specific priming was suggested by this finding. The median count of SARS-CoV-2-reactive clonotypes went up from 20 to 25 after infection to about 40 after vaccination, although the change was not significant.

Libraries were constructed by PCR. DNA from cultured CD4+ T cells underwent TCR sequencing with the Oncomine TCR Beta short-read assay at the Johns Hopkins FTIC core. Genomic DNA was extracted from the cultured CD4+ T cells with the QIAamp micro DNA kit. Oncomine TCR Beta libraries from cultured CD4+ T cells were pooled using unique dual indexes and sequenced on an Illumina iSeq 100. From the authors' description of their analysis: Non-productive sequences were filtered out, and CDR3s that did not start with C, did not end with F or W, or were shorter than 7 amino acids were discarded. The MANAFEST web application identified antigen-specific clonotypes by comparing peptide-stimulated wells against reference wells and other culture wells. An FDR below 0.05, an odds ratio above 5, and a productive frequency above 0.1% in at least two of three replicate wells were required for clones to be considered positive. A clonotype counted as cross-reactive if it showed significant expansion both in the SARS-CoV-2 spike wells and in at least one common cold coronavirus spike condition. Levenshtein distances (stringdist) and unrooted phylogenetic trees (ape) in R version 3.6.1 were used to assess CDR3 homology. TCRdb reanalyzed the raw reads on its own, using fastp at Q25 for trimming and MiXCR for clone calling, and kept in-frame beta chains. All rows with the same CDR3 protein become a single entry with the most common DNA and genes. The authors' filters were not applied to this entry. Counted in this sample were around 4,200 distinct CDR3 sequences; roughly 50% of them appeared once. The top ten clones comprise approximately 18% of the sample.

Concerning this clonotype itself: Which antigen it targets is not known. Base qualities are missing; no much larger clone stands one base away.

Reading the germline V gene (reference sequence) gives CDR1 DFQATT and CDR2 SNEGSKA. Germline trimming amounts to 2 bases on V and 6 bases on J, with 7 as the count of junction bases outside the gene matches. The CDR3 sequence holds 15 residues, the cysteine and phenylalanine included. Kept here is only the CDR3 DNA, which spans 45 bases and is read in frame from base 1. The treatment or condition label, read with the paper, signifies: approximately 10-day PBMC culture with coronavirus spike peptide pools or control peptides (ViraFEST assay). The study used the ViraFEST assay, which expanded antigen-specific T cells with peptide pools and then identified expanded clonotypes by TCR sequencing. The convalescent patients' positive SARS-CoV-2 PCR tests were from March to December 2020, which was before the Alpha, Beta and Delta variants emerged in the United States. Each well held approximately 2 million PBMCs cultured in IMDM containing roughly 5% human AB serum and approximately 9.8 IU/ml IL-2, with 10 ug/ml peptide pools added. Half of the culture medium was replaced with fresh IL-2-containing medium on days 3 and 7. After around 10 days of culture, CD4+ T cells were isolated by negative selection using the EasySep CD4+ T cell isolation kit. Ficoll-Paque Plus gradient centrifugation was used to isolate PBMCs from whole blood, and the isolated PBMCs were then either used fresh or cryopreserved at -140C. Each culture condition was generally run in triplicate wells.

Specimen: CD4+ T cells from blood, cultured in vitro. The sequence came from a human donor who had recovered from COVID-19. The V and J segments used are TRBV20-1 and TRBJ1-5, with TRBD1 matching 10 junction bases. The CDR3 is CSARTTGGAGQPQHF. The DNA sequence is as follows: TGCAGTGCTAGAACGACAGGGGGCGCGGGTCAGCCCCAGCATTTT.